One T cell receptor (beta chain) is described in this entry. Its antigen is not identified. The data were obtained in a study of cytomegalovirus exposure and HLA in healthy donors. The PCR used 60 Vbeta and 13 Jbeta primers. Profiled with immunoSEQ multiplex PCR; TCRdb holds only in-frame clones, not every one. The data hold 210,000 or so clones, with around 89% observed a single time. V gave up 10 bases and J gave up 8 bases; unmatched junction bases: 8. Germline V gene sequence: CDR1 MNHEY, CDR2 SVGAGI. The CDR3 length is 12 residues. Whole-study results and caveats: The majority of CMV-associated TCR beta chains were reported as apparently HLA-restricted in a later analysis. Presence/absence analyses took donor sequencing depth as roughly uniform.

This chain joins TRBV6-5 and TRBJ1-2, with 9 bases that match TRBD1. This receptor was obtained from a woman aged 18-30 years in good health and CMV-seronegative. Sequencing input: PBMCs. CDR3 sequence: CATVQGAEGYTF. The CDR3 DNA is TGTGCCACCGTACAGGGGGCGGAGGGCTACACCTTC.